This is a list of T cell receptor beta chains from one sample in a study of T cell responses to AZD1222 COVID-19 vaccine. Here immunoSEQ multiplex PCR was the method, and the copy in TCRdb shows in-frame clones only, minus some. The sample comprises 150,000 to 200,000 clones, approximately 90% of which are singletons, and 4.4% rests with the top ten. Sequenced here: peripheral blood, sampled on day 0 of AZD1222 vaccination. These receptors originate from an adult in good health. CDR3s include the opening cysteine and the closing phenylalanine or tryptophan. A D gene is named only where the DNA matches it firmly. Expanded clones are given a class, and other clones once, few, many or no size at all.

V gene: TRBV10-3; D gene: NA; J gene: TRBJ1-1; clone size: NA; CDR3 protein: CAIRGWATTEAFF; CDR3 DNA: TGTGCCATCAGGGGGTGGGCGACCACTGAAGCTTTCTTT
V gene: TRBV28; D gene: NA; J gene: TRBJ2-2; clone size: NA; CDR3 protein: CASTHRVTNTGELFF; CDR3 DNA: TGTGCCAGCACCCACAGGGTTACGAACACCGGGGAGCTGTTTTTT
V gene: TRBV5-1; D gene: NA; J gene: TRBJ1-2; clone size: NA; CDR3 protein: CASSLGQTPNYGYTF; CDR3 DNA: TGCGCCAGCAGCTTAGGACAGACGCCTAACTATGGCTACACCTTC
V gene: TRBV7-2; D gene: NA; J gene: TRBJ2-1; clone size: NA; CDR3 protein: CASSPGLLPHNEQFF; CDR3 DNA: TGTGCCAGCAGCCCGGGACTTCTGCCCCACAATGAGCAGTTCTTC
V gene: TRBV7-2; D gene: NA; J gene: TRBJ2-3; clone size: NA; CDR3 protein: CASSGGFGTDTQYF; CDR3 DNA: TGTGCCAGCAGTGGCGGGTTCGGCACAGATACGCAGTATTTT
V gene: TRBV18; D gene: NA; J gene: TRBJ2-7; clone size: NA; CDR3 protein: CASSAGANYEQYF; CDR3 DNA: TGTGCCAGCTCGGCCGGAGCTAACTACGAGCAGTACTTC
V gene: TRBV6-6; D gene: NA; J gene: TRBJ2-6; clone size: NA; CDR3 protein: CASTLSSGANVLTF; CDR3 DNA: TGTGCCAGCACCCTTAGCTCTGGGGCCAACGTCCTGACTTTC
V gene: TRBV27; D gene: TRBD1; J gene: TRBJ1-2; clone size: NA; CDR3 protein: CASSPHSEGGRGRAHYGYTF; CDR3 DNA: TGTGCCAGCAGTCCCCACTCGGAGGGGGGGAGGGGGCGAGCCCACTATGGCTACACCTTC
V gene: TRBV6-5; D gene: NA; J gene: TRBJ2-1; clone size: NA; CDR3 protein: CASGDNEQFF; CDR3 DNA: TGTGCCAGCGGGGACAATGAGCAGTTCTTC
V gene: TRBV4-1; D gene: TRBD1; J gene: TRBJ2-7; clone size: NA; CDR3 protein: CASLGTGSYEQYF; CDR3 DNA: TGCGCCAGCTTGGGGACAGGATCCTACGAGCAGTACTTC
V gene: TRBV5-4; D gene: NA; J gene: TRBJ2-7; clone size: NA; CDR3 protein: CASSLGGTLEQYF; CDR3 DNA: TGTGCCAGCAGCCTCGGGGGCACTCTCGAGCAGTACTTC
V gene: TRBV4-3; D gene: NA; J gene: TRBJ1-6; clone size: NA; CDR3 protein: CASSHGAGGLNSPLHF; CDR3 DNA: TGCGCCAGCAGCCATGGGGCGGGGGGGCTTAATTCACCCCTCCACTTT
V gene: TRBV7-8; D gene: NA; J gene: TRBJ1-2; clone size: NA; CDR3 protein: CASSLQRFYGYTF; CDR3 DNA: TGTGCCAGCAGCTTACAGAGATTCTATGGCTACACCTTC
V gene: TRBV27; D gene: NA; J gene: TRBJ1-2; clone size: NA; CDR3 protein: CASSLSVQGGGHGYTF; CDR3 DNA: TGTGCCAGCAGTTTATCAGTCCAGGGCGGCGGGCATGGCTACACCTTC
V gene: TRBV6-4; D gene: TRBD2; J gene: TRBJ2-2; clone size: NA; CDR3 protein: CASSELAGANTGELFF; CDR3 DNA: TGTGCCAGCAGTGAACTAGCGGGCGCGAACACCGGGGAGCTGTTTTTT
V gene: TRBV2; D gene: NA; J gene: TRBJ1-1; clone size: NA; CDR3 protein: CASSDRYARGTEAFF; CDR3 DNA: TGTGCCAGCAGTGACAGGTATGCCCGTGGCACTGAAGCTTTCTTT
V gene: TRBV7-9; D gene: NA; J gene: TRBJ2-1; clone size: NA; CDR3 protein: CASSLVSKTNNEQFF; CDR3 DNA: TGTGCCAGCAGCTTAGTATCGAAGACGAACAATGAGCAGTTCTTC
V gene: TRBV5-1; D gene: TRBD1; J gene: TRBJ2-4; clone size: NA; CDR3 protein: CANPDRGKDIQYF; CDR3 DNA: TGCGCCAACCCGGACAGGGGCAAAGACATTCAGTACTTC
V gene: TRBV9; D gene: TRBD2; J gene: TRBJ2-1; clone size: NA; CDR3 protein: CASSEVAGAYNEQFF; CDR3 DNA: TGTGCCAGCAGCGAAGTAGCGGGGGCCTACAATGAGCAGTTCTTC
V gene: TRBV28; D gene: NA; J gene: TRBJ2-5; clone size: NA; CDR3 protein: CASSLMGGSKETQYF; CDR3 DNA: TGTGCCAGCAGTTTAATGGGTGGCAGCAAAGAGACCCAGTACTTC
V gene: TRBV6-5; D gene: NA; J gene: TRBJ1-1; clone size: once; CDR3 protein: CASSPQGSNTEAFF; CDR3 DNA: TGTGCCAGCAGTCCCCAGGGTTCCAACACTGAAGCTTTCTTT
V gene: TRBV2; D gene: NA; J gene: TRBJ1-2; clone size: few; CDR3 protein: CASGRTNYGYTF; CDR3 DNA: TGTGCCAGCGGTCGGACTAACTATGGCTACACCTTC
V gene: TRBV2; D gene: NA; J gene: TRBJ1-3; clone size: NA; CDR3 protein: CASSERGSGNTIYF; CDR3 DNA: TGTGCCAGCAGTGAAAGAGGGTCTGGAAACACCATATATTTT
V gene: TRBV28; D gene: TRBD1; J gene: TRBJ1-2; clone size: NA; CDR3 protein: CASSPQQGAGNYGYTF; CDR3 DNA: TGTGCCAGCAGTCCCCAACAGGGGGCAGGCAACTATGGCTACACCTTC
V gene: TRBV7-2; D gene: TRBD1; J gene: TRBJ2-5; clone size: NA; CDR3 protein: CASSSDRVETQYF; CDR3 DNA: TGTGCCAGCAGCTCGGACAGGGTGGAGACCCAGTACTTC
V gene: TRBV5-1; D gene: TRBD1; J gene: TRBJ1-4; clone size: NA; CDR3 protein: CASSGQGQGFEKLFF; CDR3 DNA: TGCGCCAGCAGCGGACAGGGACAGGGATTTGAAAAACTGTTTTTT
V gene: TRBV19; D gene: NA; J gene: TRBJ2-6; clone size: NA; CDR3 protein: CASSIVHVSSGANVLTF; CDR3 DNA: TGTGCCAGTAGTATCGTCCATGTGAGCTCTGGGGCCAACGTCCTGACTTTC
V gene: TRBV7-8; D gene: NA; J gene: TRBJ1-4; clone size: NA; CDR3 protein: CASSLLFGTELFF; CDR3 DNA: TGTGCCAGCAGCTTACTCTTTGGGACGGAACTGTTTTTT
V gene: TRBV30; D gene: NA; J gene: TRBJ2-5; clone size: NA; CDR3 protein: CAWSVQWVAEETQYF; CDR3 DNA: TGTGCCTGGAGTGTACAGTGGGTTGCAGAAGAGACCCAGTACTTC
V gene: TRBV20-1; D gene: NA; J gene: TRBJ1-1; clone size: NA; CDR3 protein: CSVLRGLGAFF; CDR3 DNA: TGCAGTGTCCTCAGGGGCTTAGGAGCTTTCTTT
V gene: TRBV7-2; D gene: TRBD2; J gene: TRBJ2-7; clone size: NA; CDR3 protein: CASSLVTSGSDEQYF; CDR3 DNA: TGTGCCAGCAGCTTAGTGACTAGCGGTTCGGACGAGCAGTACTTC
V gene: TRBV10-3; D gene: TRBD1; J gene: TRBJ1-5; clone size: NA; CDR3 protein: CAISESTGTGGNQPQHF; CDR3 DNA: TGTGCCATCAGTGAGTCTACAGGGACAGGGGGCAATCAGCCCCAGCATTTT
V gene: TRBV1; D gene: NA; J gene: TRBJ2-4; clone size: NA; CDR3 protein: CTSSQDIGTPIAKNIQYF; CDR3 DNA: TGCACCAGCAGCCAAGACATAGGGACACCTATAGCCAAAAACATTCAGTACTTC
V gene: TRBV5-1; D gene: TRBD2; J gene: TRBJ2-5; clone size: NA; CDR3 protein: CASSPRTSGIGETQYF; CDR3 DNA: TGCGCCAGCAGCCCCCGGACTAGCGGGATTGGGGAGACCCAGTACTTC
V gene: TRBV2; D gene: TRBD1; J gene: TRBJ2-3; clone size: NA; CDR3 protein: CASSTGASSTDTQYF; CDR3 DNA: TGTGCCAGCAGTACAGGGGCATCTAGCACAGATACGCAGTATTTT
V gene: TRBV7-9; D gene: NA; J gene: TRBJ2-7; clone size: NA; CDR3 protein: CASSFQSATYEQYF; CDR3 DNA: TGTGCCAGCAGCTTTCAAAGCGCCACCTACGAGCAGTACTTC
V gene: TRBV6-2/TRBV6-3; D gene: NA; J gene: TRBJ1-1; clone size: NA; CDR3 protein: CASSYSEGRGNTEAFF; CDR3 DNA: TGTGCCAGCAGTTACTCAGAGGGACGGGGGAACACTGAAGCTTTCTTT
V gene: TRBV5-4; D gene: NA; J gene: TRBJ1-6; clone size: once; CDR3 protein: CASSGARDSPLHF; CDR3 DNA: TGTGCCAGTTCGGGGGCCCGGGATTCACCCCTCCACTTT
V gene: TRBV7-9; D gene: TRBD2; J gene: TRBJ2-1; clone size: NA; CDR3 protein: CASSPFVGGPFGEQFF; CDR3 DNA: TGTGCCAGCAGCCCCTTTGTGGGAGGGCCATTCGGGGAGCAGTTCTTC
V gene: TRBV9; D gene: NA; J gene: TRBJ2-7; clone size: NA; CDR3 protein: CASAASSSYEQYF; CDR3 DNA: TGTGCCAGCGCGGCCTCAAGCTCCTACGAGCAGTACTTC
V gene: TRBV11-3; D gene: TRBD2; J gene: TRBJ2-1; clone size: NA; CDR3 protein: CASSLWTSGKNEQFF; CDR3 DNA: TGTGCCAGCAGCTTATGGACTAGCGGGAAGAATGAGCAGTTCTTC
V gene: TRBV16; D gene: NA; J gene: TRBJ1-3; clone size: once; CDR3 protein: CASSQSAGGISGNTIYF; CDR3 DNA: TGTGCCAGCAGCCAATCCGCGGGGGGCATCTCTGGAAACACCATATATTTT
V gene: TRBV21-1; D gene: NA; J gene: TRBJ1-5; clone size: NA; CDR3 protein: CASSKAPHRKAPHQPQHF; CDR3 DNA: TGTGCCAGCAGCAAAGCGCCCCACAGAAAGGCCCCTCATCAGCCCCAGCATTTT
V gene: TRBV28; D gene: TRBD1; J gene: TRBJ2-7; clone size: once; CDR3 protein: CASSPNRGEQYF; CDR3 DNA: TGTGCCAGCAGTCCCAACAGGGGCGAGCAGTACTTC
V gene: TRBV14; D gene: TRBD1; J gene: TRBJ1-2; clone size: NA; CDR3 protein: CASSQDLGTGGYTF; CDR3 DNA: TGTGCCAGCAGCCAAGATCTTGGGACAGGTGGCTACACCTTC
V gene: TRBV5-4; D gene: NA; J gene: TRBJ1-1; clone size: NA; CDR3 protein: CASSILRAEAFF; CDR3 DNA: TGTGCCAGCAGCATCTTAAGGGCTGAAGCTTTCTTT
V gene: TRBV12-5; D gene: NA; J gene: TRBJ1-1; clone size: NA; CDR3 protein: CASELWTAGGTEAFF; CDR3 DNA: TGTGCTAGTGAGTTATGGACAGCCGGGGGGACTGAAGCTTTCTTT
V gene: TRBV19; D gene: TRBD1; J gene: TRBJ2-1; clone size: NA; CDR3 protein: CASSAAGQGYWEQFF; CDR3 DNA: TGTGCCAGTAGTGCAGCGGGACAGGGTTATTGGGAGCAGTTCTTC
V gene: TRBV28; D gene: NA; J gene: TRBJ1-1; clone size: NA; CDR3 protein: CASSIGKGRTEAFF; CDR3 DNA: TGTGCCAGCAGCATTGGAAAGGGGCGAACTGAAGCTTTCTTT
V gene: TRBV28; D gene: NA; J gene: TRBJ1-5; clone size: NA; CDR3 protein: CASRPRESQPQHF; CDR3 DNA: TGTGCCAGCAGACCCCGGGAGAGTCAGCCCCAGCATTTT
V gene: TRBV14; D gene: NA; J gene: TRBJ1-6; clone size: NA; CDR3 protein: CASREDLNSPLHF; CDR3 DNA: TGTGCCAGCAGGGAGGACCTTAATTCACCCCTCCACTTT
V gene: TRBV9; D gene: TRBD2; J gene: TRBJ2-7; clone size: once; CDR3 protein: CASSPHRTSGAYEQYF; CDR3 DNA: TGTGCCAGCAGCCCACATCGGACTAGCGGGGCCTACGAGCAGTACTTC
V gene: TRBV12-3/TRBV12-4; D gene: NA; J gene: TRBJ1-1; clone size: NA; CDR3 protein: CASSLTENTEAFF; CDR3 DNA: TGTGCCAGCAGTTTGACTGAGAACACTGAAGCTTTCTTT
V gene: TRBV7-9; D gene: TRBD2; J gene: TRBJ2-7; clone size: once; CDR3 protein: CASSFSGTLKDEQYF; CDR3 DNA: TGTGCCAGCAGCTTTAGCGGGACCTTAAAGGACGAGCAGTACTTC
V gene: TRBV30; D gene: NA; J gene: TRBJ2-7; clone size: NA; CDR3 protein: CAWGGRLGHEQYF; CDR3 DNA: TGTGCCTGGGGGGGTCGGTTAGGCCACGAGCAGTACTTC
V gene: TRBV5-4; D gene: TRBD1; J gene: TRBJ2-7; clone size: NA; CDR3 protein: CATRGTGAYEQYF; CDR3 DNA: TGTGCCACACGGGGGACAGGGGCCTACGAGCAGTACTTC
V gene: TRBV5-1; D gene: TRBD2; J gene: TRBJ2-5; clone size: NA; CDR3 protein: CASSRLGLAPTSQETQYF; CDR3 DNA: TGCGCCAGCAGCCGACTTGGACTAGCTCCCACTTCCCAAGAGACCCAGTACTTC